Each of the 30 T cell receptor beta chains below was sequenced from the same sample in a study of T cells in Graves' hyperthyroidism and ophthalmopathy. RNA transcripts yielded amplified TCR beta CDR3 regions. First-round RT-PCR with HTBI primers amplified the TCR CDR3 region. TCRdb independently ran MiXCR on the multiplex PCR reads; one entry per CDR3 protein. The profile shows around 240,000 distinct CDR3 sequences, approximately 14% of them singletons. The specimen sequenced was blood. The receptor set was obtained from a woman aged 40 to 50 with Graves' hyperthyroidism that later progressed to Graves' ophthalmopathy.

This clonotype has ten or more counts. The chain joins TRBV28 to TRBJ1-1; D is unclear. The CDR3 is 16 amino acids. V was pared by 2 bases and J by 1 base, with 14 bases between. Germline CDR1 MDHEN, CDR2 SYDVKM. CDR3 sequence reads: CASSLIPGRRNTEAFF. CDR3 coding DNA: TGTGCCAGCAGTTTAATCCCCGGACGGAGGAACACTGAAGCTTTCTTT.

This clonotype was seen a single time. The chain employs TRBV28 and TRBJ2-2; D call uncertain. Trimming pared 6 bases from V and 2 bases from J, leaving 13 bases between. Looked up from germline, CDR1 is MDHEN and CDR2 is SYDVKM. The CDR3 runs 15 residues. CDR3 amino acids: CASSPGPSNTGELFF. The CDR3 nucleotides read TGTGCCAGCAGCCCTGGGCCCAGCAACACCGGGGAGCTGTTTTTT.

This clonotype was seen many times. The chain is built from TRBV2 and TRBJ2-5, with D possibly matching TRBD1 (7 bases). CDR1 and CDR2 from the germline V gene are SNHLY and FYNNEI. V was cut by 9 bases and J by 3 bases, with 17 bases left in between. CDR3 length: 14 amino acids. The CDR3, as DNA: TGTGCCAGTTCGGGACAGAGGGGGGAAGAGACCCAGTACTTC. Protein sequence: CASSGQRGEETQYF.

The CDR3 sequence: CASSQGGTYNEQFF. In DNA form, the CDR3 reads TGTGCCAGCAGCCAGGGAGGCACCTACAATGAGCAGTTCTTC. The J gene is TRBJ2-1, the V gene TRBV4-2; D perhaps matches TRBD2 (6 bases). Trimming removed 3 bases from V and 2 bases from J, with 8 bases in between. CDR1 LGHNA and CDR2 YNFKEQ come from the germline V gene. The CDR3 loop spans 14 amino acids.

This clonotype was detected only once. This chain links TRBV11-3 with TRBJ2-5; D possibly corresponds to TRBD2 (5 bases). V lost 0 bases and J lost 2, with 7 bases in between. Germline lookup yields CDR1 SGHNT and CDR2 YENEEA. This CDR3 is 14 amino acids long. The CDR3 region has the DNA TGTGCCAGCAGCTTAGACCGGGAACAAGAGACCCAGTACTTC. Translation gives CASSLDREQETQYF.

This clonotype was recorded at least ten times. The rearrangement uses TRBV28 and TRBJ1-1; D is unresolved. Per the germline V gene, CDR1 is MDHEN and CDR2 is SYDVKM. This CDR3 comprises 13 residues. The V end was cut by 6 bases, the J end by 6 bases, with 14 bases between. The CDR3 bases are TGTGCCAGCAGCACCGGTCCTGGGCCTGAAGCTTTCTTT. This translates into CASSTGPGPEAFF.

CDR3 DNA sequence: TGTGCCAGCAGCCAAGTTGTTCAGACAGGGAACACTGAAGCTTTCTTT. Its protein is CASSQVVQTGNTEAFF. V usage is TRBV3-1 and J usage is TRBJ1-1, with D perhaps TRBD1 (6 bases). CDR1 LGHDT and CDR2 YNNKEL come from the germline V gene (reference sequence). The CDR3 spans 16 residues. Deletions cut 1 base from V and 1 base from J, with 13 bases between.

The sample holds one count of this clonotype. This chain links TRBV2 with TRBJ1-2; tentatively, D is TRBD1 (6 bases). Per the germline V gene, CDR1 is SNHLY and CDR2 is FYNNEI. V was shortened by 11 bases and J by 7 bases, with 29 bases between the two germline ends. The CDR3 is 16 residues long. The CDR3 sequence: CAYIRGRDTLGSGYTF. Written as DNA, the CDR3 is TGTGCCTACATAAGGGGTAGGGACACCTTAGGCTCTGGCTACACCTTC.

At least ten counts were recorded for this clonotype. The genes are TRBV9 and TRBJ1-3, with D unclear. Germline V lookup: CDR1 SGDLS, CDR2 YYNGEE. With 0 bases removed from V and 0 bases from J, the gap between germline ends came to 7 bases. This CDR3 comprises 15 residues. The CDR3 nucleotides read TGTGCCAGCAGCGTAGTCGGCGACTCTGGAAACACCATATATTTT. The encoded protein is CASSVVGDSGNTIYF.

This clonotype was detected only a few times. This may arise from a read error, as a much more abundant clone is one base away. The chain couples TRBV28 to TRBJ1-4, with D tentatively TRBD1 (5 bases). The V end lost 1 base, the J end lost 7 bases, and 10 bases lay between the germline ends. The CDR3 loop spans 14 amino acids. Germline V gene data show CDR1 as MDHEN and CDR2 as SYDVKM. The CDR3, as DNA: TGTGCCAGCAGTTTATCCCAGGGTTCTGAAAAACTGTTTTTT. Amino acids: CASSLSQGSEKLFF.

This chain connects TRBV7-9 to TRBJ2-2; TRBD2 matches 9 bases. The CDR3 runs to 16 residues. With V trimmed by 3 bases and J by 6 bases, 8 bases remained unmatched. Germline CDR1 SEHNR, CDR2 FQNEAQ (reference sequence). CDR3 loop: CASSLAAGGFAGELFF. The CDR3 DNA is TGTGCCAGCAGCTTGGCAGCGGGAGGTTTCGCCGGGGAGCTGTTTTTT.

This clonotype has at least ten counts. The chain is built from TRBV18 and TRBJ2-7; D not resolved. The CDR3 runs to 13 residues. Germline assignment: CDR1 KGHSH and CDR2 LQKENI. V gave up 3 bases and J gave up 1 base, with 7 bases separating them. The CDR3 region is CASSPPRSYEQYF. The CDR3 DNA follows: TGTGCCAGCTCACCCCCGAGGTCCTACGAGCAGTACTTC.

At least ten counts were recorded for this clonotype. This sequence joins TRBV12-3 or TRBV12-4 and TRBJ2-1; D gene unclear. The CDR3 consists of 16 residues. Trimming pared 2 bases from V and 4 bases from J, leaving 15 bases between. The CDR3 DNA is TGTGCCAGCAGTTTAAGTCAGCGATATCCATACAATGAGCAGTTCTTC. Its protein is CASSLSQRYPYNEQFF.

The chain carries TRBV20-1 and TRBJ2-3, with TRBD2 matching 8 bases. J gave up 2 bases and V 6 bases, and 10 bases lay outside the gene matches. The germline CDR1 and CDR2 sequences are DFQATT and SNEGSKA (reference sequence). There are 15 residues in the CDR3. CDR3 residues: CSAGTSGDLTDTQYF. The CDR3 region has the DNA TGCAGTGCGGGCACTAGCGGAGATCTCACAGATACGCAGTATTTT.

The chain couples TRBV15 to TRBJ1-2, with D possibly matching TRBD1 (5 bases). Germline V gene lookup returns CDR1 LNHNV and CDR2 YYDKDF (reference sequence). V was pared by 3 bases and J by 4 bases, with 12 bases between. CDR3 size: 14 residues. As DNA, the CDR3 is TGTGCCACCAGCAGCAGGGAGGGTAGCTATGGCTACACCTTC. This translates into CATSSREGSYGYTF.

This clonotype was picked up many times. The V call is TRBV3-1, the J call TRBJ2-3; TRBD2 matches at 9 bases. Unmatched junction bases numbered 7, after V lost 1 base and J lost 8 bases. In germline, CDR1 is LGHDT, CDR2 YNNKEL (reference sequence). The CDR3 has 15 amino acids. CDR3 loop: CASSQGISGRVTQYF. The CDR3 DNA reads TGTGCCAGCAGCCAAGGTATTAGCGGGAGAGTTACGCAGTATTTT.

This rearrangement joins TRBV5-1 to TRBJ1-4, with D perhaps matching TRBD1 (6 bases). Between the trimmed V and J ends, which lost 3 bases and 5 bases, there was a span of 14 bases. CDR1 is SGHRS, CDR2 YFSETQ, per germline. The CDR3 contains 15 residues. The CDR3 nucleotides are TGCGCCAGCAGCTCCCTGGGGGGCTCCAATGAAAAACTGTTTTTT. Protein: CASSSLGGSNEKLFF.

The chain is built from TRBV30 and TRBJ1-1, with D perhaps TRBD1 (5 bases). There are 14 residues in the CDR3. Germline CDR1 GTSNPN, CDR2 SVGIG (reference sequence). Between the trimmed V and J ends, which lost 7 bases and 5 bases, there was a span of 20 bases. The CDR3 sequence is CASTPTAGGTEAFF. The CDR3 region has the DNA TGTGCCTCGACCCCGACAGCAGGTGGGACTGAAGCTTTCTTT.

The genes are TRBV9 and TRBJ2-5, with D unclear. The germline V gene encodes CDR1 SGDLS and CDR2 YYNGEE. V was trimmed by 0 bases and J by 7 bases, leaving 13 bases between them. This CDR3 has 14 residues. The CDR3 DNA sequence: TGTGCCAGCAGCGTAGAGACCCCCCCTGTGACCCAGTACTTC. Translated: CASSVETPPVTQYF. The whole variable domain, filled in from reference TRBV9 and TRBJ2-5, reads DSGVTQTPKHLITATGQRVTLRCSPRSGDLSVYWYQQSLDQGLQFLIQYYNGEERAKGNILERFSAQQFPDLHSELNLSSLELGDSALYFCASSVETPPVTQYFGPGTRLLVL.

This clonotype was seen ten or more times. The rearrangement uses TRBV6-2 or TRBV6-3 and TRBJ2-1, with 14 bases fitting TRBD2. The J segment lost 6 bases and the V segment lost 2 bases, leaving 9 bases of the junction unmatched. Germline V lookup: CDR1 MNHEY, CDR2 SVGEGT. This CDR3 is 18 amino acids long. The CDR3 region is CASSYLGLAGAFGNEQFF. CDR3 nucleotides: TGTGCCAGCAGTTACCTGGGACTAGCGGGGGCCTTCGGCAATGAGCAGTTCTTC.

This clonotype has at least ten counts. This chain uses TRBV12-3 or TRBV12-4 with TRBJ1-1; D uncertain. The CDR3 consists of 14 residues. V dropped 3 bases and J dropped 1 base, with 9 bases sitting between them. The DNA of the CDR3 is TGTGCCAGCAGTTTTAGCTCTGGGAACACTGAAGCTTTCTTT. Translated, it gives CASSFSSGNTEAFF.

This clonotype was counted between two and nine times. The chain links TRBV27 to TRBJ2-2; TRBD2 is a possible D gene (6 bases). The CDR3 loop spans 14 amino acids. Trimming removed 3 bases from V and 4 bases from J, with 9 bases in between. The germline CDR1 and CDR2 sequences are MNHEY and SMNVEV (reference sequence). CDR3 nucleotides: TGTGCCAGCAGTTTTAGCGGCGGCACCGGGGAGCTGTTTTTT. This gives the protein CASSFSGGTGELFF.

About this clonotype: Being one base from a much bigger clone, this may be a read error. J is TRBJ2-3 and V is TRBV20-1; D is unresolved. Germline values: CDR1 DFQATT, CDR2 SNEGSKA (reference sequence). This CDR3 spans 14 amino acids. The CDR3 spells CSAGDQDVTDTRYF. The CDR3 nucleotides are TGCAGTGCTGGAGACCAGGACGTCACAGATACGCGGTATTTT.

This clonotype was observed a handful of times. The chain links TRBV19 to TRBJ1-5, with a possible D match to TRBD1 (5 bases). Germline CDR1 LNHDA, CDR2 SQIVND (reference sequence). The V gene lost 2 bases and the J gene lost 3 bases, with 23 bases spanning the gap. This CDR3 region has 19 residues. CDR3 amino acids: CASSISRVGPRGNNQPQHF. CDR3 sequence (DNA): TGTGCCAGTAGTATATCCAGGGTTGGACCGCGGGGGAACAATCAGCCCCAGCATTTT.

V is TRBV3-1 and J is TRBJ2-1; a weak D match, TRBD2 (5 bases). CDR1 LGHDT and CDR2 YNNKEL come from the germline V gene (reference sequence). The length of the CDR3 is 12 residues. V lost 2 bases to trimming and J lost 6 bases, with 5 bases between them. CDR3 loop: CASSQTSNEQFF. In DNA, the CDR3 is TGTGCCAGCAGCCAAACTAGCAATGAGCAGTTCTTC.

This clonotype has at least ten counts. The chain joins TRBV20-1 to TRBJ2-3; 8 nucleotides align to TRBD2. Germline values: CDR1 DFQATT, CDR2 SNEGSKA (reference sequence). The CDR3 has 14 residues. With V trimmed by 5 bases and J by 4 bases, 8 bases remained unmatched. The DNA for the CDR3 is TGCAGTGCTCACCCGGGACTAGAAGCAGATACGCAGTATTTT. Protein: CSAHPGLEADTQYF.

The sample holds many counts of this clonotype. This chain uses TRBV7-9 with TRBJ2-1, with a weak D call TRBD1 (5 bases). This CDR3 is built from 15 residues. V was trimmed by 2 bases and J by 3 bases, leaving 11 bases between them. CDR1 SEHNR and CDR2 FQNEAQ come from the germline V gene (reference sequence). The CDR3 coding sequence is TGTGCCAGCAGCTTACGACAGATCCACTACAATGAGCAGTTCTTC. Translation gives CASSLRQIHYNEQFF.

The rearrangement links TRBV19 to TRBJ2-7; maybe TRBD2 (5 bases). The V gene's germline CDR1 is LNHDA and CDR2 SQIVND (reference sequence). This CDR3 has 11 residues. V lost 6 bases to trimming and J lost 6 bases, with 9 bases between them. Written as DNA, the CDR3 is TGTGCCAGTAGAGAGGGTTTCGAGCAGTACTTC. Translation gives CASREGFEQYF.

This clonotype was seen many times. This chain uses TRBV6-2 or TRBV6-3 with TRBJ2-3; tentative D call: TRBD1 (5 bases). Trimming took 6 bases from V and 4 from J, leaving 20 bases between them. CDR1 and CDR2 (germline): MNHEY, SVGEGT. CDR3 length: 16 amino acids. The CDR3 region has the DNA TGTGCCAGCAGGCATCCCCCTGGCAGGGTGGCAGATACGCAGTATTTT. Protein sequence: CASRHPPGRVADTQYF.

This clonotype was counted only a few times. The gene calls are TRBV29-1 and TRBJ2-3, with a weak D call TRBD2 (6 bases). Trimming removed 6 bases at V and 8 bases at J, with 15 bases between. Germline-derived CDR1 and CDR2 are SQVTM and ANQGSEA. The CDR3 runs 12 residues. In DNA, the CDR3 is TGCAGCGTATGTCCGGTGGGGGGTACGCAGTATTTT. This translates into CSVCPVGGTQYF.